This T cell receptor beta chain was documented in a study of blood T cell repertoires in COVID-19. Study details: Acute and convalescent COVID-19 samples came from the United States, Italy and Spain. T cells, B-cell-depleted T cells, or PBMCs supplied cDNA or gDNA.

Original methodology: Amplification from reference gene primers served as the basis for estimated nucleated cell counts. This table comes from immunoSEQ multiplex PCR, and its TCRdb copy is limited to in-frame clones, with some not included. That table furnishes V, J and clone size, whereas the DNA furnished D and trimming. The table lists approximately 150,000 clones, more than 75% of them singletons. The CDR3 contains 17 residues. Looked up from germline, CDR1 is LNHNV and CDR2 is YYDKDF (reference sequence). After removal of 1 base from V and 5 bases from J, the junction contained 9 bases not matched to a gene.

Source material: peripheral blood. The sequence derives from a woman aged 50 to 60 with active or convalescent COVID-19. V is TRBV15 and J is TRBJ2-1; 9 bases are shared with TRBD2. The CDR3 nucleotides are TGTGCCACCAGCAGAGTTCGGTTAGCGGGAGTTAACAATGAGCAGTTCTTC. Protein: CATSRVRLAGVNNEQFF.